The sequence of this T cell receptor (beta chain) was determined in a study of cytomegalovirus exposure and HLA in healthy donors. In the PCR, 60 Vbeta and 13 Jbeta primers were used. TCRdb keeps only in-frame clones here, not all; method: immunoSEQ multiplex PCR. The sample lists some 100,000 clones; 73% were seen once. The specimen sequenced was PBMCs. This clonotype originated in a man aged 35 to 55 in good health and CMV-seronegative.

DNA for the CDR3: TGCGCCAGCAGCTCCCGCGATGGCTATGGCTACACCTTC. Translating it yields CASSSRDGYGYTF. The chain couples TRBV4-1 to TRBJ1-2; D gene uncertain. CDR3 length equals 13 residues. V was clipped by 5 bases and J by 4 bases, with 11 bases between them. Germline V lookup: CDR1 MGHRA, CDR2 YSYEKL.